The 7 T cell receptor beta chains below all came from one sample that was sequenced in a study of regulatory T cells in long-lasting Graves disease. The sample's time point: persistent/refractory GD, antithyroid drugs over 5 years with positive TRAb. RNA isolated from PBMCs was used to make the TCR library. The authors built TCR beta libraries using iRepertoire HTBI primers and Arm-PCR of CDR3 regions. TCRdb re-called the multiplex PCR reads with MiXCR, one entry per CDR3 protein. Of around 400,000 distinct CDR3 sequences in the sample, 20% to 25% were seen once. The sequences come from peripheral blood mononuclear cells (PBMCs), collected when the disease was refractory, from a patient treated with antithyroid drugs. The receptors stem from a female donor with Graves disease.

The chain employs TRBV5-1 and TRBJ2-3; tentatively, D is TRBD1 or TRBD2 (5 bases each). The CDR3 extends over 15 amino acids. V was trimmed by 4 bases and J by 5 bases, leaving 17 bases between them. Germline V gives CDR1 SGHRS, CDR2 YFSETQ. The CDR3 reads CASSLTGPARDTQYF. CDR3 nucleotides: TGCGCCAGCAGCCTAACGGGACCCGCCCGAGATACGCAGTATTTT.

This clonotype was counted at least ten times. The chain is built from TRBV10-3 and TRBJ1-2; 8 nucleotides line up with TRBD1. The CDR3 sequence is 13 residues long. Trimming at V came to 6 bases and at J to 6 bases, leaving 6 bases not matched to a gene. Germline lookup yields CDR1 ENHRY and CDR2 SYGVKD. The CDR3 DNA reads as TGTGCCATCAGAGGACAGGGAAGCGATGGCTACACCTTC. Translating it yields CAIRGQGSDGYTF.

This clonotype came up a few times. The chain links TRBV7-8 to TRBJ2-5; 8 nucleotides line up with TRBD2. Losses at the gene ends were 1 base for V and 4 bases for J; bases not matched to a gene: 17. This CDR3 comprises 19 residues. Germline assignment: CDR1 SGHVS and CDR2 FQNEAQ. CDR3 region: CASSLVTHRLAGLLETQYF. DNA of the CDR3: TGTGCCAGCAGCTTAGTAACCCACCGGCTAGCGGGTTTATTAGAGACCCAGTACTTC.

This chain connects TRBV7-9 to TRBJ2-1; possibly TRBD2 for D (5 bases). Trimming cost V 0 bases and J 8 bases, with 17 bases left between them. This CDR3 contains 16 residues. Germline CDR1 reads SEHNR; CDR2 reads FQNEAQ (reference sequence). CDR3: CASSLARVGVRDEQFF. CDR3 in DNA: TGTGCCAGCAGCTTAGCGCGTGTCGGGGTCCGGGATGAGCAGTTCTTC. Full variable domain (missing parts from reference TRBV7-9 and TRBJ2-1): DTGVSQNPRHKITKRGQNVTFRCDPISEHNRLYWYRQTLGQGPEFLTYFQNEAQLEKSRLLSDRFSAERPKGSFSTLEIQRTEQGDSAMYLCASSLARVGVRDEQFFGPGTRLTVL.

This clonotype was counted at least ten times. The CDR3 nucleotides are TGTGCCAGCAGCTTAGCGCTGTACGAGCAGTACTTC. This translates into CASSLALYEQYF. The chain uses TRBV11-2 and TRBJ2-7; D unclear. The V end was cut by 1 base, the J end by 4 bases, with 5 bases between. This CDR3 is built from 12 residues. The germline V gene has CDR1 SGHAT and CDR2 FQNNGV.

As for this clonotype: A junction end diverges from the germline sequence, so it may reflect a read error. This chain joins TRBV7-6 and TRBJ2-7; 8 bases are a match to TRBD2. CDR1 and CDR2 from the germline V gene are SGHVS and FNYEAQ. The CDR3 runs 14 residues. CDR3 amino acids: CATSLLDGGDEQYF. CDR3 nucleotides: TGTGCCACCAGCTTACTGGACGGGGGGGACGAGCAGTACTTC.

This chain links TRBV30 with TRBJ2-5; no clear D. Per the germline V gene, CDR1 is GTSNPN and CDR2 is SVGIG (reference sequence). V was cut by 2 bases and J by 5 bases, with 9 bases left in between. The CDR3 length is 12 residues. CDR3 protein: CAWSPGRETQYF. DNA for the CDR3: TGTGCCTGGAGTCCTGGTAGGGAGACCCAGTACTTC. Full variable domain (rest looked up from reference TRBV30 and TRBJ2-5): SQTIHQWPATLVQPVGSPLSLECTVEGTSNPNLYWYRQAAGRGLQLLFYSVGIGQISSEVPQNLSASRPQDRQFILSSKKLLLSDSGFYLCAWSPGRETQYFGPGTRLLVL.